This TCR beta chain was observed in a study of T cells in Graves' hyperthyroidism and ophthalmopathy. General study findings and limits: Ophthalmopathy stood apart from stable hyperthyroidism in a 13 V-J model. Blood samples included most of the expanded thyroid clonotypes exceeding 0.001.

Researchers took RNA transcripts and amplified the TCR beta CDR3 regions from them. The HTBI primer set drove a first-round RT-PCR of the TCR CDR3. TCRdb reprocessed the multiplex PCR reads with MiXCR, giving one entry per CDR3 protein. The repertoire has hundreds of thousands of distinct CDR3 sequences, less than 20% of them found once; the top ten carry 28%. Diagnoses were established using clinical symptoms, serum thyroxine and TRAb, thyroid ultrasound and orbital computed tomography. PBMCs were obtained from approximately 9.2 ml fresh peripheral blood. There are many counts of this clonotype. Its target is unknown. Trimming cost V 1 base and J 1 base, with 15 bases left between them. The CDR3 is 17 residues long. CDR1 is MGHRA and CDR2 is YSYEKL in the germline V gene.

The sample consisted of blood. This chain uses TRBV4-1 with TRBJ2-3; D possibly uses TRBD1 or TRBD2 (5 bases each). The sequence derives from a woman between 18 and 29 years old with Graves' ophthalmopathy. CDR3 nucleotides: TGCGCCAGCAGCCAAGTTCGAGGGATGGGGGGCACAGATACGCAGTATTTT. This translates into CASSQVRGMGGTDTQYF.